These 31 T cell receptor beta chains share one sample of origin, sequenced in a study of cytomegalovirus exposure and HLA in healthy donors. Generated by immunoSEQ multiplex PCR, the TCRdb table keeps only in-frame clones and is missing some. The sample shows 150,000 to 250,000 clones, roughly three quarters of them seen only once. Sequenced input: PBMCs. The receptors were sampled from a woman aged 25 to 39 in good health and CMV-seronegative.

The chain joins TRBV6-6 to TRBJ2-5; D is undetermined. This CDR3 spans 14 amino acids. Per the germline V gene, CDR1 is MNHNY and CDR2 is SVGAGI (reference sequence). V gave up 1 base and J gave up 1 base, with 7 bases separating them. The CDR3 loop is CASSYWPPQETQYF. Written as DNA, the CDR3 is TGTGCCAGCAGTTACTGGCCGCCCCAAGAGACCCAGTACTTC.

This clone has only a few counts. The rearrangement uses TRBV19 and TRBJ1-5; 9 bases are a match to TRBD1. The CDR3 is made up of 14 amino acids. V lost 4 bases and J lost 5; bases outside the gene matches: 3. Germline values: CDR1 LNHDA, CDR2 SQIVND (reference sequence). As DNA, the CDR3 is TGTGCCAGTAGTACTACAGGGGGCTATCAGCCCCAGCATTTT. This codes for CASSTTGGYQPQHF.

The table lists this clone with a few counts. V gene TRBV7-2 combines with J gene TRBJ2-7; TRBD2 matches 8 bases. The J segment lost 4 bases and the V segment lost 5 bases, leaving 7 bases of the junction unmatched. CDR1 and CDR2 (germline): SGHTA, FQGNSA. The CDR3 is made up of 14 amino acids. The chain's CDR3 is CASSPGLAQYEQYF. CDR3 sequence (DNA): TGTGCCAGCAGCCCCGGACTAGCCCAATACGAGCAGTACTTC. Full variable domain (outside the CDR3, taken from reference TRBV7-2 and TRBJ2-7): GAGVSQSPSNKVTEKGKDVELRCDPISGHTALYWYRQSLGQGLEFLIYFQGNSAPDKSGLPSDRFSAERTGGSVSTLTIQRTQQEDSAVYLCASSPGLAQYEQYFGPGTRLTVT.

The gene calls are TRBV4-1 and TRBJ2-1, with unresolved D. Germline CDR1 and CDR2: MGHRA and YSYEKL. The CDR3 is 14 residues long. Trimming left V 1 base short and J 9 bases short, with 13 bases between. In DNA, the CDR3 is TGCGCCAGCAGCCAAGGGCCCTCAGATGGTGAGCAGTTCTTC. Amino acid sequence: CASSQGPSDGEQFF.

The chain has TRBV7-9 and TRBJ1-4; D might be TRBD1 (6 bases). The germline CDR1 and CDR2 sequences are SEHNR and FQNEAQ (reference sequence). V shed 5 bases and J shed 5 bases, with 15 bases lying between them. The CDR3 totals 15 residues. Here the CDR3 DNA reads TGTGCCAGCAGCCCGCCGGGACAAGGGAATGAAAAACTGTTTTTT. Amino acid sequence: CASSPPGQGNEKLFF.

This clone showed up just a few times. The rearrangement uses TRBV27 and TRBJ2-7; 11 bases line up with TRBD2. Germline CDR1 and CDR2: MNHEY and SMNVEV (reference sequence). The junction had 9 bases not matched to a gene; V was cut back by 5 bases and J by 6 bases. This CDR3 has 15 amino acids. DNA of the CDR3: TGTGCCAGCAGTGATTTAGCGGGAGGGCGTATCGAGCAGTACTTC. Translation gives CASSDLAGGRIEQYF.

This clone was seen more than once but under ten times. The CDR3 DNA sequence: TGTGCCACCCGGGACAGGGGCTACGAGCAGTACTTC. This gives the protein CATRDRGYEQYF. The rearrangement links TRBV6-6 to TRBJ2-7, with 10 bases fitting TRBD1. Trimming took 10 bases from V and 3 from J; bases not matched to a gene: 3. The CDR3 has 12 residues. In germline, CDR1 is MNHNY, CDR2 SVGAGI (reference sequence).

The CDR3: CAISESPGLAGFTDTQYF. The CDR3 DNA is TGTGCCATCAGTGAGTCGCCGGGACTAGCGGGATTCACAGATACGCAGTATTTT. The chain links TRBV10-3 to TRBJ2-3; 13 bases match TRBD2. Germline V CDR1 and CDR2: ENHRY, SYGVKD. V was clipped by 0 bases and J by 2 bases; unmatched bases: 5. The CDR3 runs 18 residues.

The chain uses TRBV30 and TRBJ1-2; D gene ambiguous. Germline V gene data show CDR1 as GTSNPN and CDR2 as SVGIG (reference sequence). V lost 3 bases and J lost 5, with 4 bases in between. The CDR3 extends over 10 amino acids. The CDR3 loop is CAWRQYGYTF. CDR3 DNA sequence: TGTGCCTGGAGACAGTATGGCTACACCTTC. The full variable domain, rest sourced from reference TRBV30 and TRBJ1-2, is SQTIHQWPATLVQPVGSPLSLECTVEGTSNPNLYWYRQAAGRGLQLLFYSVGIGQISSEVPQNLSASRPQDRQFILSSKKLLLSDSGFYLCAWRQYGYTFGSGTRLTVV.

CDR3 DNA sequence: TGTGCCAGCAGTAGCGGGACTAGCGGTAGCAATGAGCAGTTCTTC. It is translated as CASSSGTSGSNEQFF. The chain employs TRBV27 and TRBJ2-1; TRBD2 agrees at 11 bases. The CDR3 sequence is 15 residues long. The trim removed 5 bases at V and 6 bases at J, leaving 6 bases unmatched. From germline, CDR1 is MNHEY and CDR2 SMNVEV (reference sequence).

The chain combines TRBV30 with TRBJ1-6, with D unclear. V was cut by 4 bases and J by 7 bases, with 11 bases left in between. Germline CDR1 is GTSNPN and CDR2 is SVGIG (reference sequence). CDR3 length: 13 residues. CDR3 loop: CAWTPQVNSPLHF. CDR3 in DNA: TGTGCCTGGACCCCGCAGGTAAATTCACCCCTCCACTTT.

The rearrangement uses TRBV11-2 and TRBJ2-5, with a possible D match to TRBD1 (5 bases). V lost 7 bases and J 5 bases, leaving 17 bases between the germline ends. This CDR3 region has 14 residues. Germline CDR1 reads SGHAT; CDR2 reads FQNNGV. CDR3 coding DNA: TGTGCCAGCACCGCCCGGCCGTGGGGCGAGACCCAGTACTTC. It codes for CASTARPWGETQYF.

In this sample, this clone turned up a few times. The chain couples TRBV18 to TRBJ2-7; 11 positions agree with TRBD1. Per germline, CDR1 KGHSH and CDR2 LQKENI. The V segment lost 5 bases and the J segment 3 bases; nucleotides outside the gene matches: 3. The CDR3 totals 14 residues. Here the CDR3 DNA reads TGTGCCAGCTCAAGGGACAGGGGGAGCTACGAGCAGTACTTC. This translates into CASSRDRGSYEQYF.

The chain recombines TRBV7-6 with TRBJ1-1, with TRBD1 as a possible D gene (5 bases). V lost 10 bases to trimming and J lost 1 base, with 13 bases between them. In germline, CDR1 is SGHVS, CDR2 FNYEAQ. The CDR3 has 13 residues. This chain's CDR3 is CATRQFGNTEAFF. For the CDR3, the DNA is TGTGCCACCCGACAGTTCGGGAACACTGAAGCTTTCTTT.

The chain recombines TRBV20-1 with TRBJ1-2; D remains ambiguous. CDR1 DFQATT and CDR2 SNEGSKA come from the germline V gene (reference sequence). V was cut by 5 bases and J by 2 bases, with 6 bases left in between. The CDR3 is made up of 11 amino acids. The CDR3 region has the DNA TGCAGTGCTCCCCCAAACTATGGCTACACCTTC. Protein product: CSAPPNYGYTF.

The sample holds a few counts of this clone. This rearrangement joins TRBV29-1 to TRBJ1-2; D perhaps matches TRBD1 (5 bases). V lost 0 bases and J 8 bases, leaving 16 bases between the germline ends. CDR3 length equals 14 residues. Per the germline V gene, CDR1 is SQVTM and CDR2 is ANQGSEA. This CDR3 is CSVEDRAGYWGYTF. DNA of the CDR3: TGCAGCGTTGAAGATAGGGCAGGGTATTGGGGCTACACCTTC.

The chain links TRBV2 to TRBJ1-2; D is unclear. V was shortened by 6 bases and J by 3 bases, with 8 bases between the two germline ends. This CDR3 contains 12 residues. Germline values: CDR1 SNHLY, CDR2 FYNNEI. The CDR3 loop is CASSNRDYGYTF. In nucleotides, the CDR3 is TGTGCCAGCAGCAACCGGGACTATGGCTACACCTTC.

This chain joins TRBV6-1 and TRBJ1-1; a weak D match, TRBD1 (6 bases). Trimming stripped 4 bases from V and 3 bases from J, with 15 bases between. The CDR3 is 15 residues long. CDR1 is MNHNS, CDR2 SASEGT, per germline. The DNA of the CDR3 is TGTGCCAGCAGTGTTGCGGGGGGCGCCTACACTGAAGCTTTCTTT. This sequence encodes CASSVAGGAYTEAFF.

The gene calls are TRBV5-6 and TRBJ1-2; 7 bases agree with TRBD1. The germline V gene encodes CDR1 SGHDT and CDR2 YYEEEE. Trimming cost V 4 bases and J 4 bases; bases outside gene matches: 7. The CDR3 sequence is 14 residues long. The CDR3 here is CASSRGTDTYGYTF. DNA for the CDR3: TGTGCCAGCAGCCGTGGGACAGATACCTATGGCTACACCTTC.

V is TRBV27 and J is TRBJ1-5; D is unresolved. The CDR3 is made up of 14 amino acids. Germline assignment: CDR1 MNHEY and CDR2 SMNVEV (reference sequence). V lost 5 bases and J 0 bases, leaving 8 bases between the germline ends. CDR3 coding DNA: TGTGCCAGCAGTAGTCAGGCTAGCAATCAGCCCCAGCATTTT. Translated, it gives CASSSQASNQPQHF.

This clone is a singleton in its sample. The CDR3 region has the DNA TGTGCCAGCTCATCATACAGGGTCGGGGCTGACGAGCAGTACTTC. As protein: CASSSYRVGADEQYF. The V gene is TRBV18, the J gene TRBJ2-7; a possible D gene is TRBD1 (6 bases). V was trimmed by 5 bases and J by 5 bases, leaving 19 bases between them. The CDR3 is made up of 15 amino acids. CDR1 and CDR2 (germline): KGHSH, LQKENI.

This clone has more than one count but fewer than ten. The rearrangement links TRBV4-1 to TRBJ2-3; D is possibly TRBD2 (6 bases). Germline assignment: CDR1 MGHRA and CDR2 YSYEKL. This CDR3 is 16 amino acids long. V shed 3 bases and J shed 3 bases, with 16 bases lying between them. The CDR3 sequence is CASSHSSAPLTDTQYF. CDR3 in DNA: TGCGCCAGCAGCCACTCTAGCGCCCCCTTGACAGATACGCAGTATTTT.

The V and J genes are TRBV19 and TRBJ1-6, with 9 bases that match TRBD1. The germline V gene has CDR1 LNHDA and CDR2 SQIVND (reference sequence). The CDR3 covers 14 residues. Unmatched junction bases numbered 8, after V lost 6 bases and J lost 11 bases. The CDR3: CASSTGTGPPPLHF. The DNA of the CDR3 is TGTGCCAGTAGCACTGGGACAGGGCCCCCACCCCTCCACTTT. The full variable domain, with the rest looked up from reference TRBV19 and TRBJ1-6, is DGGITQSPKYLFRKEGQNVTLSCEQNLNHDAMYWYRQDPGQGLRLIYYSQIVNDFQKGDIAEGYSVSREKKESFPLTVTSAQKNPTAFYLCASSTGTGPPPLHFGNGTRLTVT.

The V and J genes are TRBV5-1 and TRBJ1-2; D is undetermined. Trimming pared 2 bases from V and 3 bases from J, leaving 8 bases between. This CDR3 is built from 13 residues. Germline V CDR1 and CDR2: SGHRS, YFSETQ. CDR3 bases: TGCGCCAGCAGCTTTGGCAGTCACTATGGCTACACCTTC. Amino acid sequence: CASSFGSHYGYTF.

The CDR3 loop reads CASSPGQGPQGTEAFF. In DNA, the CDR3 is TGTGCCAGCTCACCGGGACAGGGGCCCCAGGGCACTGAAGCTTTCTTT. The chain joins TRBV18 to TRBJ1-1; 10 bases line up with TRBD1. V gave up 3 bases and J gave up 4 bases; unmatched junction bases: 8. Germline values: CDR1 KGHSH, CDR2 LQKENI. This CDR3 region has 16 residues.

A few counts support this clone. The V call is TRBV4-1, the J call TRBJ2-2; 9 positions agree with TRBD2. Germline lookup yields CDR1 MGHRA and CDR2 YSYEKL. V trimming: 1 base; J trimming: 6 bases; junction bases outside the gene matches: 15. CDR3 length: 19 residues. CDR3 sequence (DNA): TGCGCCAGCAGCCAAGGGGTTGGCGCGGGGGGGCCCCGGGCCGGGGAGCTGTTTTTT. This translates into CASSQGVGAGGPRAGELFF.

V and J are TRBV19 and TRBJ2-7, with D maybe TRBD1 (6 bases). V was shortened by 3 bases and J by 1 base, with 10 bases between the two germline ends. Looked up from germline, CDR1 is LNHDA and CDR2 is SQIVND (reference sequence). The CDR3 contains 14 residues. CDR3: CASSIHRESYEQYF. In DNA, the CDR3 is TGTGCCAGTAGTATCCACAGGGAATCCTACGAGCAGTACTTC. Full variable domain (missing parts from reference TRBV19 and TRBJ2-7): DGGITQSPKYLFRKEGQNVTLSCEQNLNHDAMYWYRQDPGQGLRLIYYSQIVNDFQKGDIAEGYSVSREKKESFPLTVTSAQKNPTAFYLCASSIHRESYEQYFGPGTRLTVT.

The V call is TRBV6-1, the J call TRBJ2-7; 12 nucleotides align to TRBD1. The CDR3 spans 14 residues. V trimming: 8 bases; J trimming: 2 bases; junction bases outside the gene matches: 4. Per the germline V gene, CDR1 is MNHNS and CDR2 is SASEGT. CDR3 nucleotides: TGTGCCAGCGGACGGGACAGGGGGCCCTACGAGCAGTACTTC. It yields the protein CASGRDRGPYEQYF.

The rearrangement joins TRBV29-1 to TRBJ2-7; 9 bases line up with TRBD1. The ends lost 7 bases at V and 0 bases at J; junction bases unmatched: 10. The CDR3 loop spans 15 amino acids. Germline values: CDR1 SQVTM, CDR2 ANQGSEA. The CDR3 region has the DNA TGCAGCGCCAGCGGTGGACAGGGGACCTCCTACGAGCAGTACTTC. Amino acid sequence: CSASGGQGTSYEQYF.

V usage is TRBV6-5 and J usage is TRBJ1-5; no definite D call. The V and J ends lost 6 bases and 0 bases respectively, with 6 bases between them. This CDR3 region has 13 residues. Germline loops: CDR1 MNHEY, CDR2 SVGAGI. The CDR3, as DNA: TGTGCCAGCAGCCAGTATAGCAATCAGCCCCAGCATTTT. Translating gives CASSQYSNQPQHF.

The rearrangement links TRBV10-3 to TRBJ1-1; TRBD1 might be the D (5 bases). The CDR3 consists of 12 residues. Germline V gives CDR1 ENHRY, CDR2 SYGVKD. Trimming shortened V by 4 bases and J by 4 bases, and 7 bases separated the two germline ends. CDR3 sequence: CAISAGGTEAFF. DNA for the CDR3: TGTGCCATCAGTGCGGGGGGCACTGAAGCTTTCTTT.